This T cell receptor beta chain originates from a study of shared clonotypes between healthy human individuals. Study-wide results and limits: A few donors had 4% to 6.5% of their naive CD4 clonotypes in common. When compared with the clonotypes that were shared by all four sorted-subset donors, the non-shared clonotypes turned out to have lower generation probabilities.

The table lists this clone with a few counts. Its specificity is unknown. An approximately 180 ng quantity of DNA, 25,000 to 35,000 T cell genomes, went into the sorted-subset replicate PCRs. Assay used: immunoSEQ multiplex PCR; TCRdb lists only in-frame clones, some missing. The table includes about 1.1 million clones, 75% to 85% detected once. Trimming removed 5 bases at V and 5 bases at J, with 12 bases between. This CDR3 contains 12 residues. Germline loops: CDR1 GTSNPN, CDR2 SVGIG (reference sequence). The sample consisted of memory CD4+ T cells from PBMCs. Subset indicated: CD45RA-negative fraction. The receptor was derived from a man between 18 and 29 years old in good health. Some clones in this sample may be carry-over from other donors' samples. The V call is TRBV30, the J call TRBJ1-1; no clear D gene. The CDR3 coding sequence is TGTGCCTGGGGTGAGGCTTGGACTGAAGCTTTCTTT. It translates to CAWGEAWTEAFF.